A single sample is the source of the 31 T cell receptor beta chains below, sequenced in a study of blood T cell repertoires in COVID-19. Only in-frame clones appear in the TCRdb table, and some are missing; sequencing was by immunoSEQ multiplex PCR. The sample consists of roughly 150,000 clones, 75% to 90% of them appearing once. The sample taken for sequencing was peripheral blood. These receptors all stem from a woman aged 35 to 49 with acute or convalescent COVID-19.

The chain employs TRBV19 and TRBJ2-1, with TRBD1 identical over 7 bases. The V gene end was trimmed by 6 bases and the J gene end by 3 bases; junction bases not matched to a gene: 2. The CDR3 covers 13 residues. CDR1 and CDR2 from the germline V gene are LNHDA and SQIVND (reference sequence). This CDR3 is CASRAGGYNEQFF. CDR3 in DNA: TGTGCCAGTAGGGCAGGGGGCTACAATGAGCAGTTCTTC.

The J gene is TRBJ2-7, the V gene TRBV4-1; no reliable D call. The CDR3 is 13 amino acids. The V end lost 4 bases, the J end lost 4 bases, and 11 bases lay between the germline ends. Germline values: CDR1 MGHRA, CDR2 YSYEKL. This CDR3 reads CASSLGMEYEQYF. The CDR3 nucleotides read TGCGCCAGCAGCCTTGGCATGGAGTACGAGCAGTACTTC.

The chain uses TRBV30 and TRBJ2-2, with TRBD2 matching over 13 bases. CDR1 is GTSNPN, CDR2 SVGIG, per germline (reference sequence). V shed 1 base, J shed 6 bases, and the junction held 8 bases outside the gene matches. CDR3 length: 17 residues. DNA of the CDR3: TGTGCCTGGAGTGCCTACGGACTAGCGGGAGTATCCGGGGAGCTGTTTTTT. Amino acid sequence: CAWSAYGLAGVSGELFF.

The chain couples TRBV5-1 to TRBJ1-3, with TRBD1 identical over 7 bases. V was clipped by 4 bases and J by 4 bases; unmatched bases: 11. The CDR3 sequence is 16 residues long. Germline values: CDR1 SGHRS, CDR2 YFSETQ. The CDR3 reads CASSTNRGAGGNTIYF. CDR3 bases: TGCGCCAGCAGCACAAACAGGGGCGCGGGGGGAAACACCATATATTTT.

The count of this clone is one. This chain joins TRBV29-1 and TRBJ2-3, with D perhaps matching TRBD1 (5 bases). Germline V gene lookup returns CDR1 SQVTM and CDR2 ANQGSEA. V was cut by 7 bases and J by 0 bases, with 14 bases left in between. The CDR3 extends over 14 amino acids. The CDR3, as DNA: TGCAGCGCGTCGGGCAGGGTGAGCACAGATACGCAGTATTTT. Translated, it gives CSASGRVSTDTQYF.

The chain uses TRBV7-8 and TRBJ2-1, with 7 nucleotides matching TRBD1. Germline V gene data show CDR1 as SGHVS and CDR2 as FQNEAQ. CDR3 size: 14 residues. The junction had 6 bases not matched to a gene; V was cut back by 6 bases and J by 4 bases. For the CDR3, the DNA is TGTGCCAGCAGGACGGGACAGAAATACAATGAGCAGTTCTTC. This gives the protein CASRTGQKYNEQFF.

The gene calls are TRBV4-2 and TRBJ2-7; TRBD2 aligns across 12 bases. This CDR3 has 16 residues. Germline trimming cut 4 bases from V and 0 bases from J; bases unmatched to any gene: 4. CDR1 is LGHNA and CDR2 is YNFKEQ in the germline V gene. CDR3 nucleotide sequence: TGTGCCAGCAGCCTACTAGCGGGAGGAAACTCCTACGAGCAGTACTTC. This codes for CASSLLAGGNSYEQYF.

The chain couples TRBV27 to TRBJ2-1; no reliable D call. CDR1 MNHEY and CDR2 SMNVEV come from the germline V gene (reference sequence). V was shortened by 0 bases and J by 4 bases, with 10 bases between the two germline ends. The CDR3 contains 15 residues. CDR3 residues: CASSLSGSTYNEQFF. The CDR3 DNA reads TGTGCCAGCAGTTTATCGGGCAGTACATACAATGAGCAGTTCTTC.

The gene calls are TRBV7-2 and TRBJ2-5, with D possibly TRBD1 on 5 matching bases. Trimming removed 5 bases from V and 2 bases from J, with 15 bases in between. This CDR3 is 15 amino acids long. The germline CDR1 and CDR2 sequences are SGHTA and FQGNSA. CDR3 loop: CASSPRAGWQETQYF. The DNA of the CDR3 is TGTGCCAGCAGCCCCCGGGCAGGGTGGCAAGAGACCCAGTACTTC.

The chain employs TRBV11-3 and TRBJ2-2, with TRBD2 matching over 9 bases. V was pared by 3 bases and J by 4 bases, with 6 bases of the junction left unmatched. The length of the CDR3 is 16 residues. Germline V gives CDR1 SGHNT, CDR2 YENEEA. DNA of the CDR3: TGTGCCAGCAGCTTTTTCACTAGCGGGCGCACCGGGGAGCTGTTTTTT. It codes for CASSFFTSGRTGELFF.

The V and J genes are TRBV28 and TRBJ1-2, with a tentative D call TRBD1 (5 bases). V was pared by 9 bases and J by 7 bases, with 15 bases between. The CDR3 has 12 amino acids. Germline assignment: CDR1 MDHEN and CDR2 SYDVKM. CDR3 residues: CASSLGTIGYTF. The CDR3 DNA reads as TGTGCCAGTTCCCTTGGGACTATTGGCTACACCTTC.

The gene calls are TRBV30 and TRBJ1-2; D is possibly TRBD1 (5 bases). V was shortened by 5 bases and J by 5 bases, with 21 bases between the two germline ends. Germline V gene sequence: CDR1 GTSNPN, CDR2 SVGIG (reference sequence). This CDR3 contains 15 residues. This CDR3 is CAWGFPQTARYGYTF. In DNA form, the CDR3 reads TGTGCCTGGGGTTTCCCCCAGACAGCCCGTTATGGCTACACCTTC.

In this sample, this clone turned up once. The gene calls are TRBV19 and TRBJ1-5; the match to TRBD1 covers 7 bases. Germline V gene data show CDR1 as LNHDA and CDR2 as SQIVND (reference sequence). This CDR3 comprises 18 residues. V lost 1 base to trimming and J lost 5 bases; unmatched junction nucleotides: 14. This chain's CDR3 is CASSIVSRGKGQHQPQHF. In DNA, the CDR3 is TGTGCCAGTAGTATAGTTTCCAGGGGGAAGGGGCAGCATCAGCCCCAGCATTTT.

This chain joins TRBV6-2 or TRBV6-3 and TRBJ2-1, with 12 bases matching TRBD2. Unmatched junction bases numbered 7, after V lost 5 bases and J lost 5 bases. Looked up from germline, CDR1 is MNHEY and CDR2 is SVGEGT. The CDR3 length is 16 residues. The CDR3 is CASSRLLAGGDNEQFF. The CDR3 nucleotides are TGTGCCAGCAGTCGCCTTCTAGCGGGGGGGGACAATGAGCAGTTCTTC.

The chain has TRBV7-7 and TRBJ2-1, with 9 bases that match TRBD2. The CDR3 sequence is 16 residues long. V shed 5 bases, J shed 2 bases, and the junction held 7 bases outside the gene matches. The germline V gene encodes CDR1 SSHAT and CDR2 FNYEAQ (reference sequence). The CDR3 nucleotides read TGTGCCAGCAGCATGCTAGCGGGGCCCCCCTACAATGAGCAGTTCTTC. Translated, it gives CASSMLAGPPYNEQFF.

The chain uses TRBV2 and TRBJ2-1; D might be TRBD2 (6 bases). The CDR3 has 14 amino acids. Trimming removed 4 bases from V and 7 bases from J, with 14 bases in between. The germline V gene encodes CDR1 SNHLY and CDR2 FYNNEI. The CDR3 DNA reads as TGTGCCAGCAGTGGGGAACTAGCTTCTAATGAGCAGTTCTTC. It codes for CASSGELASNEQFF.

The rearrangement joins TRBV3-1 (or the pseudogene TRBV3-2) to TRBJ2-3, with 10 bases matching TRBD2. The CDR3 runs 16 residues. Germline CDR1 LGHDT, CDR2 YNNKEL (reference sequence). J gave up 3 bases and V 2 bases, and 5 bases lay outside the gene matches. The CDR3 coding sequence is TGTGCCAGCAGCCAAAAACTAGCGGGGCGAACAGATACGCAGTATTTT. This gives the protein CASSQKLAGRTDTQYF.

This chain uses TRBV15 with TRBJ2-3, with D unresolved. Germline V CDR1 and CDR2: LNHNV, YYDKDF (reference sequence). V was trimmed by 0 bases and J by 0 bases, leaving 16 bases between them. The CDR3 covers 18 residues. CDR3 loop: CATSRDLPPRPSTDTQYF. CDR3 sequence (DNA): TGTGCCACCAGCAGAGATCTTCCCCCTAGACCAAGCACAGATACGCAGTATTTT.

The genes are TRBV28 and TRBJ2-3; D ambiguous. Trimming cost V 6 bases and J 4 bases, with 8 bases left between them. CDR3 length equals 12 residues. Germline V lookup: CDR1 MDHEN, CDR2 SYDVKM. CDR3 protein: CASSLDPDTQYF. The CDR3 DNA reads TGTGCCAGCAGCCTAGACCCAGATACGCAGTATTTT.

The chain couples TRBV12-5 to TRBJ1-3; 7 nucleotides align to TRBD1. This CDR3 region has 15 residues. V lost 2 bases, J lost 4 bases, and 5 bases stayed unmatched. From germline, CDR1 is LGHNT and CDR2 FRNRAP. This chain's CDR3 is CASGLRKGGGNTIYF. Here the CDR3 DNA reads TGTGCTAGTGGTTTGAGAAAAGGGGGCGGAAACACCATATATTTT. The full variable domain, completed using reference TRBV12-5 and TRBJ1-3, is DARVTQTPRHKVTEMGQEVTMRCQPILGHNTVFWYRQTMMQGLELLAYFRNRAPLDDSGMPKDRFSAEMPDATLATLKIQPSEPRDSAVYFCASGLRKGGGNTIYFGEGSWLTVV.

This chain connects TRBV19 to TRBJ2-5, with D possibly TRBD2 on 6 matching bases. Germline-derived CDR1 and CDR2 are LNHDA and SQIVND (reference sequence). This CDR3 has 17 amino acids. V was trimmed by 5 bases and J by 4 bases, leaving 23 bases between them. CDR3 sequence (DNA): TGTGCCAGTAGTTCTCAGCGGGTGGCAGTTTTAGGAGAGACCCAGTACTTC. It translates to CASSSQRVAVLGETQYF.

This clone was seen once. CDR3 region: CASRSITQETQYF. CDR3 nucleotide sequence: TGTGCCAGCAGATCCATTACACAAGAGACCCAGTACTTC. The genes are TRBV6-5 and TRBJ2-5, with D unclear. The CDR3 sequence is 13 residues long. CDR1 is MNHEY, CDR2 SVGAGI, per germline. V lost 6 bases and J lost 2, with 10 bases in between.

The gene calls are TRBV7-9 and TRBJ1-2, with 8 positions matching TRBD1. Germline loops: CDR1 SEHNR, CDR2 FQNEAQ (reference sequence). J was trimmed by 8 bases and V by 6 bases; bases with no gene match: 8. The CDR3 has 13 residues. The CDR3: CASSQDRVDGYTF. CDR3 nucleotide sequence: TGTGCCAGCAGTCAGGACAGGGTAGACGGCTACACCTTC.

J is TRBJ1-3 and V is TRBV7-8; no reliable D call. This CDR3 has 16 residues. CDR1 and CDR2 (germline): SGHVS, FQNEAQ. Trimming removed 0 bases at V and 0 bases at J, with 9 bases between. As DNA, the CDR3 is TGTGCCAGCAGCTTAGCGGGTTGGAGCTCTGGAAACACCATATATTTT. Protein sequence: CASSLAGWSSGNTIYF.

V usage is TRBV12-3 or TRBV12-4 and J usage is TRBJ1-1; D is ambiguous. The CDR3 contains 13 residues. V gave up 7 bases and J gave up 1 base, with 10 bases separating them. The CDR3 sequence: CASTQPWNTEAFF. Here the CDR3 DNA reads TGTGCCAGCACACAACCCTGGAACACTGAAGCTTTCTTT.

The genes are TRBV24-1 and TRBJ1-1, with 11 bases that match TRBD1. The CDR3 sequence is 15 residues long. V dropped 5 bases and J dropped 4; count of bases not matched to a gene: 5. Germline values: CDR1 KGHDR, CDR2 SFDVKD. Written as DNA, the CDR3 is TGTGCCACCAGTGGGACAGGGGGCATCGGCACTGAAGCTTTCTTT. Encoded protein: CATSGTGGIGTEAFF.

The rearrangement joins TRBV5-1 to TRBJ2-3; 7 nucleotides align to TRBD1. The CDR3 is made up of 15 amino acids. With 0 bases clipped from V and 4 bases from J, the junction kept 5 bases outside the gene matches. Germline CDR1 SGHRS, CDR2 YFSETQ. Here the CDR3 DNA reads TGCGCCAGCAGCTTGGTGGGACAGACCGCAGATACGCAGTATTTT. It is translated as CASSLVGQTADTQYF.

There are a few counts of this clone. This chain joins TRBV6-5 and TRBJ1-2; D gene ambiguous. V was trimmed by 7 bases and J by 7 bases, leaving 22 bases between them. Germline values: CDR1 MNHEY, CDR2 SVGAGI. This CDR3 contains 15 residues. CDR3 sequence reads: CASTLWLEGTGGYTF. CDR3 DNA: TGTGCCAGCACCCTGTGGTTGGAAGGCACGGGTGGCTACACCTTC.

The chain joins TRBV27 to TRBJ1-5; D remains ambiguous. Germline CDR1 is MNHEY and CDR2 is SMNVEV (reference sequence). This CDR3 region has 13 residues. V was trimmed by 0 bases and J by 3 bases, leaving 3 bases between them. The CDR3 DNA follows: TGTGCCAGCAGTTTATCCATCAATCAGCCCCAGCATTTT. Its protein is CASSLSINQPQHF.

The rearrangement uses TRBV20-1 and TRBJ2-5, with D uncertain. The CDR3 is 10 residues long. V lost 3 bases and J lost 4, with 3 bases in between. Germline V gene sequence: CDR1 DFQATT, CDR2 SNEGSKA (reference sequence). DNA for the CDR3: TGCAGTGCTAGGCGAGAGACCCAGTACTTC. Its protein product is CSARRETQYF.

The chain uses TRBV5-1 and TRBJ2-7; 7 bases are a match to TRBD2. Germline CDR1 and CDR2: SGHRS and YFSETQ. This CDR3 comprises 14 residues. Trimming took 1 base from V and 0 from J; bases not matched to a gene: 1. CDR3 nucleotides: TGCGCCAGCAGCTTGCGCGGGGGCTCCTACGAGCAGTACTTC. It encodes CASSLRGGSYEQYF.